These 5 T cell receptor beta chains came from one sample sequenced in a study of control samples from healthy donors and cancer patients. TCRdb keeps only in-frame clones here, not all; method: immunoSEQ multiplex PCR. The table lists 95,000 to 150,000 clones, more than 85% of them singletons. The sequenced material came from blood. The receptors derive from a woman aged 18-29 years in good health.

The J gene is TRBJ1-2, the V gene TRBV9; D ambiguous. The V end lost 1 base, the J end lost 5 bases, and 15 bases lay between the germline ends. CDR1 and CDR2 from the germline V gene are SGDLS and YYNGEE. The CDR3 consists of 15 residues. This CDR3 is CASSVLQSGHYGYTF. The CDR3 DNA sequence: TGTGCCAGCAGCGTACTACAATCGGGCCATTATGGCTACACCTTC.

The rearrangement joins TRBV6-5 to TRBJ1-5; unclear D gene. Trimming took 5 bases from V and 4 from J, leaving 9 bases between them. From germline, CDR1 is MNHEY and CDR2 SVGAGI. The CDR3 has 13 amino acids. The CDR3 DNA sequence: TGTGCCAGCAGTACTGACACAAATCAGCCCCAGCATTTT. Its translation is CASSTDTNQPQHF.

As regards this clone: At one boundary the junction diverges from the germline segment, which might be a read error. This chain connects TRBV6-2 or TRBV6-3 to TRBJ1-2, with 9 bases identical to TRBD1. The CDR3 consists of 14 residues. Germline V gene lookup returns CDR1 MNHEY and CDR2 SVGEGT. Here the CDR3 reads CASSPPMGQGDIFF. For the CDR3, the DNA is TGTGCCAGCAGTCCCCCCATGGGACAGGGTGACATTTTCTTC.

This clone came up a few times. V is TRBV7-2 and J is TRBJ1-4; 7 positions agree with TRBD1. The CDR3 covers 19 residues. Germline V CDR1 and CDR2: SGHTA, FQGNSA. V gave up 4 bases and J gave up 0 bases; unmatched junction bases: 14. CDR3 in amino acids: CASSSSIGDSTSTNEKLFF. The CDR3 bases are TGTGCCAGCAGCTCATCCATTGGGGACAGCACCTCAACTAATGAAAAACTGTTTTTT.

The chain couples TRBV19 to TRBJ2-7; D remains ambiguous. Per the germline V gene, CDR1 is LNHDA and CDR2 is SQIVND (reference sequence). V shed 3 bases and J shed 0 bases, with 12 bases lying between them. The CDR3 contains 15 residues. For the CDR3, the DNA is TGTGCCAGTAGTATTATTTGGGTTTACTCCTACGAGCAGTACTTC. It translates to CASSIIWVYSYEQYF.